This T cell receptor (beta chain) was identified during a study of T cells in Graves' hyperthyroidism and ophthalmopathy. Study-level results: From stable hyperthyroidism, ophthalmopathy was separated by a 13 V-J model. In the blood, most expanded thyroid clonotypes above 0.001 appeared as well.

Authors of the study amplified TCR beta CDR3 regions from RNA transcripts. Primed by the HTBI set, a first-round RT-PCR was run on the TCR CDR3. TCRdb re-called the multiplex PCR reads through MiXCR, storing one row per CDR3 protein. Of 600,000 or so distinct CDR3 sequences listed, 15% to 20% are singletons. This clonotype occurred many times. Antigen unknown. Trimming removed 10 bases at V and 0 bases at J, with 9 bases between. The CDR3 loop spans 13 amino acids. Patients counted as stable if ophthalmopathy did not develop within 18 months. Each patient was aged 18 to 65 and had newly diagnosed hyperthyroidism of under 2 months' duration.

Material: blood. The origin of this receptor is a woman in her 30s with Graves' hyperthyroidism. The V gene is TRBV12-3 or TRBV12-4, the J gene TRBJ1-4; D remains unclear. The CDR3 DNA reads as TGTGCCATACAATCGGCAACTAATGAAAAACTGTTTTTT. This gives the protein CAIQSATNEKLFF.